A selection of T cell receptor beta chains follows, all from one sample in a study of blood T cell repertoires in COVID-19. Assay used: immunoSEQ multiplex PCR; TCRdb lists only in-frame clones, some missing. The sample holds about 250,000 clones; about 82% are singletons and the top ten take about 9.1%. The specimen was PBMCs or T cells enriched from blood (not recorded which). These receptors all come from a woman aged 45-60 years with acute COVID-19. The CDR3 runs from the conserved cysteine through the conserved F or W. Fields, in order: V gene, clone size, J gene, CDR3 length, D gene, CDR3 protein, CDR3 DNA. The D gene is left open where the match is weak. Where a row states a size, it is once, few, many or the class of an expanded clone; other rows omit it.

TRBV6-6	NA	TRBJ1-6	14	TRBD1	CASSSTGENSPLHF	TGTGCCAGCAGTTCCACAGGGGAGAATTCACCCCTCCACTTT
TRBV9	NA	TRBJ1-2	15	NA	CASSVVGQDSSGYTF	TGTGCCAGCAGCGTAGTGGGGCAGGATAGTTCTGGCTACACCTTC
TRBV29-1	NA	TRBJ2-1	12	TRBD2	CSVLAAVDEQFF	TGCAGCGTCCTAGCGGCGGTCGATGAGCAGTTCTTC
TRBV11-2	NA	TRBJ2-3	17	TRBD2	CASSSMGLAGTNRVQYF	TGTGCCAGCAGCTCGATGGGACTAGCGGGGACTAATAGAGTGCAGTATTTT
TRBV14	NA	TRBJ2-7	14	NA	CASSQLGQRNEQYF	TGTGCCAGCAGCCAGCTAGGACAGAGGAACGAGCAGTACTTC
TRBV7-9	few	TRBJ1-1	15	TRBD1	CASSIGQGMNTEAFF	TGTGCCAGCAGCATTGGACAGGGGATGAACACTGAAGCTTTCTTT
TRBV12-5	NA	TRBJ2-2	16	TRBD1	CASGAWDRGGAGELFF	TGTGCTAGTGGTGCGTGGGACAGGGGTGGGGCCGGGGAGCTGTTTTTT
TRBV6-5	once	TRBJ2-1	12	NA	CAMEQGYNEQFF	TGTGCCATGGAACAGGGTTACAATGAGCAGTTCTTC
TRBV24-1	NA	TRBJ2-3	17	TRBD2	CATSDRGAGGGTDTQYF	TGTGCCACCAGTGACCGGGGAGCAGGCGGGGGGACAGATACGCAGTATTTT
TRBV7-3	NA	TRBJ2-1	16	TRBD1	CASSLPGQGAPNQQFF	TGTGCCAGCAGCTTACCGGGACAGGGGGCACCCAATCAGCAGTTCTTC
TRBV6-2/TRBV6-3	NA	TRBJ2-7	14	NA	CASSYVSGGGEQYF	TGTGCCAGCAGTTACGTTTCGGGGGGCGGCGAGCAGTACTTC
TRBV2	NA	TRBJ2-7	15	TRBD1	CASNLGRGPTYEQYF	TGTGCCAGCAACCTCGGCAGGGGGCCAACCTACGAGCAGTACTTC
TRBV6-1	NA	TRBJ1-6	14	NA	CASSERGGDSPLHF	TGTGCCAGCAGTGAACGGGGAGGGGATTCACCCCTCCACTTT
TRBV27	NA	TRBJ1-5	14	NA	CASSPRDSNQPQHF	TGTGCCAGCAGTCCCCGCGATAGCAATCAGCCCCAGCATTTT
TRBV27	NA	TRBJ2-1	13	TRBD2	CASRQGLENEQFF	TGTGCCAGCAGACAAGGACTAGAAAATGAGCAGTTCTTC
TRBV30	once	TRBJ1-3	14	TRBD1	CAGDDRGSGNTIYF	TGTGCCGGCGATGACAGGGGCTCTGGAAACACCATATATTTT
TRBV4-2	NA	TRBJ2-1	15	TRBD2	CASSQDRRGNGEQFF	TGTGCCAGCAGCCAAGATAGGCGGGGGAATGGTGAGCAGTTCTTC
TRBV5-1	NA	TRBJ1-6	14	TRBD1	CASSVGQGDSPLHF	TGCGCCAGCAGCGTGGGACAGGGGGATTCACCCCTCCACTTT
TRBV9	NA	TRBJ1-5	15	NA	CASSVGGAANQPQHF	TGTGCCAGCAGCGTAGGCGGGGCCGCCAATCAGCCCCAGCATTTT
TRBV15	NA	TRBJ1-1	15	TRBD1	CATSTSNRQGAVAFF	TGTGCCACCAGCACCTCGAATCGACAGGGGGCTGTAGCTTTCTTT
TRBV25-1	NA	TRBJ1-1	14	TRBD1	CASRRTGTNTEAFF	TGTGCCAGCAGAAGGACAGGGACGAACACTGAAGCTTTCTTT
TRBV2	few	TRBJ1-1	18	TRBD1	CASSVHKGGTGGGLEAFF	TGTGCCAGCAGTGTCCATAAAGGCGGGACAGGGGGCGGGTTAGAAGCTTTCTTT
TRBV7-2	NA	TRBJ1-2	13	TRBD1	CASSMDRVAGYTF	TGTGCCAGCAGCATGGACAGGGTAGCTGGCTACACCTTC
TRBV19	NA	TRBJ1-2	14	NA	CASKEGEGPYGYTF	TGTGCCAGTAAGGAGGGGGAGGGTCCCTATGGCTACACCTTC
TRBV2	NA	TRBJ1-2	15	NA	CASSVKTGTLDGYTF	TGTGCCAGCAGTGTTAAAACCGGGACACTCGATGGCTACACCTTC
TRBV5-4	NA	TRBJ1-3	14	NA	CASSLEGVQNTIYF	TGTGCCAGCAGCTTGGAAGGGGTTCAAAACACCATATATTTT
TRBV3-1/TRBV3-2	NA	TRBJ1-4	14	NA	CASSQQGLNEKLFF	TGTGCCAGCAGCCAACAGGGCCTTAATGAAAAACTGTTTTTT
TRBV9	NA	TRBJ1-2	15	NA	CASSANHQGFYGYTF	TGTGCCAGCAGCGCCAATCATCAGGGGTTCTATGGCTACACCTTC
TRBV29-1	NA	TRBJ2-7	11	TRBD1	CSGQGPYEQYF	TGCAGCGGACAGGGACCCTACGAGCAGTACTTC
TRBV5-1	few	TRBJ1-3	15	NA	CASSPTPAGGNTIYF	TGCGCCAGCAGTCCGACACCAGCTGGAGGAAACACCATATATTTT
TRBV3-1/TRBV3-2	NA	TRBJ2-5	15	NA	CASSQEPGRRETQYF	TGTGCCAGCAGCCAAGAGCCGGGGAGGAGAGAGACCCAGTACTTC
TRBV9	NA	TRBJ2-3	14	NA	CASSVGPSTDTQYF	TGTGCCAGCAGCGTGGGGCCGAGCACAGATACGCAGTATTTT
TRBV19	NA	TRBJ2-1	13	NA	CASRRPNSNEQFF	TGTGCCAGTAGACGGCCCAACAGCAATGAGCAGTTCTTC
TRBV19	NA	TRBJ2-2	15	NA	CASWLGAGNTGELFF	TGTGCCAGCTGGCTTGGAGCGGGGAACACCGGGGAGCTGTTTTTT
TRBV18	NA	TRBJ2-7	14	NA	CASSPHGGSSEQYF	TGTGCCAGCTCACCTCACGGGGGATCTTCCGAGCAGTACTTC
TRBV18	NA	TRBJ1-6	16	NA	CASSPPTGPNNSPLHF	TGTGCCAGCTCACCACCGACAGGCCCTAATAATTCACCCCTCCACTTT
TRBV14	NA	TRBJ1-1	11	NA	CARAPDTEAFF	TGTGCCAGAGCACCCGACACTGAAGCTTTCTTT
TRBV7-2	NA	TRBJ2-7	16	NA	CASSLEGGGFTYEQYF	TGTGCCAGCAGCTTAGAGGGAGGGGGGTTCACCTACGAGCAGTACTTC
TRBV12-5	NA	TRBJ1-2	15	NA	CASGLVPGAASGYTF	TGTGCTAGTGGTTTGGTACCAGGGGCGGCTAGTGGCTACACCTTC